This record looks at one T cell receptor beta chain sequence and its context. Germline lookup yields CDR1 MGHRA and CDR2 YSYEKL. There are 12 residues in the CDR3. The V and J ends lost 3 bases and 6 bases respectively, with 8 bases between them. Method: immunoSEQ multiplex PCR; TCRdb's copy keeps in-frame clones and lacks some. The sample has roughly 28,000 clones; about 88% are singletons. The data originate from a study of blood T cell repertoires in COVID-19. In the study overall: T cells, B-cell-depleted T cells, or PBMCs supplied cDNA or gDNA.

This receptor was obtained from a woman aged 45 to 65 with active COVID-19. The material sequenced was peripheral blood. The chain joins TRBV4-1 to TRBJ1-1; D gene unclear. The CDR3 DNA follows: TGCGCCAGCAGCCACGGGTCCGCTGAAGCTTTCTTT. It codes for CASSHGSAEAFF.